What follows are 11 T cell receptor beta chains derived from one specimen sequenced in a study of graft-versus-host responses after intestinal transplantation. No antigen has been assigned to these receptors. Method: immunoSEQ multiplex PCR; TCRdb's copy keeps in-frame clones and lacks some. In the table there are over 80,000 clones, around 90% of which are singletons. The sequenced sample was unstimulated CD8+ T cells sorted from spleen or lymph node cells, obtained before transplant. The receptors here all came from a human donor who was the organ donor for an intestinal transplant.

This sequence joins TRBV19 and TRBJ1-1; D gene uncertain. The V end lost 5 bases, the J end lost 5 bases, and 15 bases lay between the germline ends. In germline, CDR1 is LNHDA, CDR2 SQIVND (reference sequence). The CDR3 totals 14 residues. This CDR3 is CASSLSGFGTEAFF. The CDR3 DNA sequence: TGTGCCAGTAGTCTTTCGGGGTTCGGGACTGAAGCTTTCTTT.

The genes are TRBV9 and TRBJ2-5; TRBD2 agrees at 9 bases. Germline lookup yields CDR1 SGDLS and CDR2 YYNGEE. The CDR3 is 15 residues long. V trimming: 0 bases; J trimming: 2 bases; junction bases outside the gene matches: 2. The CDR3 sequence is CASSVGGGGQETQYF. Here the CDR3 DNA reads TGTGCCAGCAGCGTAGGCGGGGGGGGGCAAGAGACCCAGTACTTC.

The V gene is TRBV6-5, the J gene TRBJ1-1; 7 bases fit TRBD1. Germline V gives CDR1 MNHEY, CDR2 SVGAGI. This CDR3 region has 13 residues. Trimming cost V 6 bases and J 3 bases; bases outside gene matches: 4. CDR3 sequence: CASSFTGDTEAFF. CDR3 sequence (DNA): TGTGCCAGCAGCTTTACAGGGGACACTGAAGCTTTCTTT.

The chain has TRBV5-6 and TRBJ2-5; D is ambiguous. The closer fit of TRBJ2-7 to the DNA end suggests the J call may be wrong. The CDR3 runs to 13 residues. CDR1 is SGHDT and CDR2 is YYEEEE in the germline V gene. The CDR3 protein is CASSLADGYEQYF. In DNA form, the CDR3 reads TGTGCCAGCAGCTTGGCCGACGGGTACGAGCAGTACTTC.

The chain couples TRBV5-4 to TRBJ2-7; D is perhaps TRBD1 (5 bases). Germline assignment: CDR1 SGHNT and CDR2 YYREEE (reference sequence). The length of the CDR3 is 14 residues. V lost 2 bases and J 1 base, leaving 10 bases between the germline ends. In nucleotides, the CDR3 is TGTGCCAGCAGCTTTGCTAGGGGATCCTACGAGCAGTACTTC. Translating it yields CASSFARGSYEQYF.

This chain connects TRBV4-1 to TRBJ2-3; D unclear. Germline values: CDR1 MGHRA, CDR2 YSYEKL. V was pared by 10 bases and J by 5 bases, with 19 bases between. The CDR3 totals 14 residues. CDR3 nucleotides: TGCGCCACCGAGGCGGAATTGGATGGAGATACGCAGTATTTT. Its protein is CATEAELDGDTQYF.

This chain uses TRBV9 with TRBJ2-7; D is possibly TRBD1 (6 bases). V was pared by 3 bases and J by 4 bases, with 8 bases between. Germline V gives CDR1 SGDLS, CDR2 YYNGEE. The CDR3 length is 12 residues. CDR3 region: CASSATGYEQYF. CDR3 bases: TGTGCCAGCAGCGCTACAGGGTACGAGCAGTACTTC.

This chain links TRBV15 with TRBJ1-1; D remains ambiguous. Germline V gives CDR1 LNHNV, CDR2 YYDKDF (reference sequence). The ends were cut back, 5 bases at V and 6 bases at J, with 13 bases in the middle. CDR3 length: 13 residues. The CDR3 here is CATSGVLQAEAFF. The CDR3 DNA reads TGTGCCACCAGCGGAGTTCTCCAGGCTGAAGCTTTCTTT.

V is TRBV9 and J is TRBJ2-2, with D possibly matching TRBD2 (6 bases). The CDR3 runs 15 residues. The germline CDR1 and CDR2 sequences are SGDLS and YYNGEE. Trimming pared 0 bases from V and 4 bases from J, leaving 10 bases between. In DNA form, the CDR3 reads TGTGCCAGCAGCGTAGAGGGAGGAGCCACCGGGGAGCTGTTTTTT. Residues: CASSVEGGATGELFF.

A single count supports this clone. V and J are TRBV4-3 and TRBJ2-2; the match to TRBD1 covers 9 bases. The J segment lost 10 bases and the V segment lost 2 bases, leaving 8 bases of the junction unmatched. Germline V gene data show CDR1 as LGHNA and CDR2 as YSLEER. The CDR3 sequence is 15 residues long. The CDR3 DNA reads as TGCGCCAGCAGCCAATTTTTTACAGGGGGCGAGGAGCTGTTTTTT. It codes for CASSQFFTGGEELFF.

The chain combines TRBV5-6 with TRBJ2-1; TRBD2 agrees at 7 bases. This CDR3 has 14 residues. From germline, CDR1 is SGHDT and CDR2 YYEEEE. Germline trimming cut 0 bases from V and 5 bases from J; bases unmatched to any gene: 2. Written as DNA, the CDR3 is TGTGCCAGCAGCTTGGAACTAGCGAACAATGAGCAGTTCTTC. As protein: CASSLELANNEQFF.